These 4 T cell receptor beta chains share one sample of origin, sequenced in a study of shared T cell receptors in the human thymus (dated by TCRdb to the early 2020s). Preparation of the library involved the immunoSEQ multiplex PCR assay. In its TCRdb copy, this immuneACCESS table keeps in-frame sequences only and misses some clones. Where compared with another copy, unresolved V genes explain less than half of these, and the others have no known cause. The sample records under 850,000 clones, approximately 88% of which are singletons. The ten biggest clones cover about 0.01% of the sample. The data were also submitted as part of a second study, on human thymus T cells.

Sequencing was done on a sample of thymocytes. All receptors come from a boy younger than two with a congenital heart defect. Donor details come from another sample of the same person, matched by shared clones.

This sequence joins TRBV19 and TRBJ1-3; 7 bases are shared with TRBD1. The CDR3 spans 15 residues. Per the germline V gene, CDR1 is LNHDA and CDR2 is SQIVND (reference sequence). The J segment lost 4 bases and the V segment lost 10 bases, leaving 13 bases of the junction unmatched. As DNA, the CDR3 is TGTGCCACCCAGGCGGGACAGCTACTCGGAAACACCATATATTTT. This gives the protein CATQAGQLLGNTIYF.

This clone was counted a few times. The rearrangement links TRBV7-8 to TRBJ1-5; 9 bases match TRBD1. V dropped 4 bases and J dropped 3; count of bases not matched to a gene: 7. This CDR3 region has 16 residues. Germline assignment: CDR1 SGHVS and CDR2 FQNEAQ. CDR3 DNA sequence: TGTGCCAGCAGCTCCCGGGACAGGGAGGCCAATCAGCCCCAGCATTTT. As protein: CASSSRDREANQPQHF. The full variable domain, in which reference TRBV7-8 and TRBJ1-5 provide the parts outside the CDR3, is GAGVSQSPRYKVAKRGQDVALRCDPISGHVSLFWYQQALGQGPEFLTYFQNEAQLDKSGLPSDRFFAERPEGSVSTLKIQRTQQEDSAVYLCASSSRDREANQPQHFGDGTRLSIL.

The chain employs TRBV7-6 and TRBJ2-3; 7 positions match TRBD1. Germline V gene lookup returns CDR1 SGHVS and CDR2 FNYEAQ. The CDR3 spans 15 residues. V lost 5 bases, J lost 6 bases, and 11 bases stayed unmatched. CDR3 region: CASSPQGFNRDTQYF. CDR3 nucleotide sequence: TGTGCCAGCAGCCCACAGGGGTTCAACAGGGATACGCAGTATTTT.

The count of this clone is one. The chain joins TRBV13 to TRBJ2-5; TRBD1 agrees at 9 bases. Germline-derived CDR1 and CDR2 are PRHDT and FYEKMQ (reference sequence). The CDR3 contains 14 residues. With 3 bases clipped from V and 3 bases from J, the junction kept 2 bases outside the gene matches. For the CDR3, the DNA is TGTGCCAGCAGCTTCCGGACAGGGGAAGAGACCCAGTACTTC. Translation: CASSFRTGEETQYF.